What follows are 25 T cell receptor beta chains derived from one specimen sequenced in a study of shared clonotypes between healthy human individuals. Generated by immunoSEQ multiplex PCR, the TCRdb table keeps only in-frame clones and is missing some. The repertoire consists of approximately 2.1 million clones, with approximately 95% occurring once and the leading ten covering 0.39%. Input material: naive CD4+ T cells from PBMCs. Regarding subset: CD45RA+ positively selected. The receptor source for this set is a young man in good health. Some clones in this sample may be carry-over from other donors' samples.

The CDR3 protein is CASSATRVQQYF. The DNA of the CDR3 is TGTGCCAGCAGCGCCACTAGAGTTCAGCAGTACTTC. The V gene is TRBV7-2, the J gene TRBJ2-7, with D tentatively TRBD2 (5 bases). With 5 bases removed from V and 8 bases from J, the gap between germline ends came to 13 bases. CDR1 and CDR2 (germline): SGHTA, FQGNSA. CDR3 length: 12 residues.

This sequence joins TRBV19 and TRBJ2-3; D not resolved. In germline, CDR1 is LNHDA, CDR2 SQIVND (reference sequence). Between the trimmed V and J ends, which lost 7 bases and 2 bases, there was a span of 19 bases. This CDR3 spans 16 amino acids. The CDR3 DNA reads TGTGCCAGTAATTCGGTTATGTCGCGGCTCACAGATACGCAGTATTTT. Its translation is CASNSVMSRLTDTQYF. Filled out from reference TRBV19 and TRBJ2-3, the complete variable domain reads DGGITQSPKYLFRKEGQNVTLSCEQNLNHDAMYWYRQDPGQGLRLIYYSQIVNDFQKGDIAEGYSVSREKKESFPLTVTSAQKNPTAFYLCASNSVMSRLTDTQYFGPGTRLTVL.

CDR3: CASSDQGQVLGEQFF. As DNA, the CDR3 is TGTGCCAGCAGTGACCAGGGGCAGGTCCTCGGTGAGCAGTTCTTC. The chain carries TRBV6-4 and TRBJ2-1, with D possibly TRBD1 on 6 matching bases. The V end was cut by 2 bases, the J end by 9 bases, with 17 bases between. The CDR3 is 15 residues long. Germline-derived CDR1 and CDR2 are MRHNA and SNTAGT.

A word on this clone: The sample holds other DNA sequences that translate to the same CDR3. The chain has TRBV20-1 and TRBJ2-7; no firm D call. Trimming shortened V by 6 bases and J by 1 base, and 7 bases separated the two germline ends. The CDR3 length is 11 residues. Germline V lookup: CDR1 DFQATT, CDR2 SNEGSKA (reference sequence). The CDR3 sequence is CSALGSYEQYF. Here the CDR3 DNA reads TGCAGTGCCCTCGGGTCCTACGAGCAGTACTTC.

This chain connects TRBV28 to TRBJ2-7, with D possibly being TRBD2 (5 bases). Trimming removed 6 bases from V and 11 bases from J, with 26 bases in between. The CDR3 contains 15 residues. Germline CDR1 reads MDHEN; CDR2 reads SYDVKM. This CDR3 is CASSLAQTGRGEKYF. CDR3 nucleotides: TGTGCCAGCAGCTTAGCGCAGACCGGCCGGGGTGAAAAGTACTTC.

V and J are TRBV7-2 and TRBJ2-5, with TRBD2 identical over 7 bases. With V trimmed by 5 bases and J by 2 bases, 5 bases remained unmatched. Germline CDR1 SGHTA, CDR2 FQGNSA. The CDR3 is made up of 14 amino acids. The CDR3 sequence is CASSPGRVQETQYF. CDR3 in DNA: TGTGCCAGCAGCCCTGGGAGGGTTCAAGAGACCCAGTACTTC. The full variable domain, its missing parts supplied by reference TRBV7-2 and TRBJ2-5, is GAGVSQSPSNKVTEKGKDVELRCDPISGHTALYWYRQSLGQGLEFLIYFQGNSAPDKSGLPSDRFSAERTGGSVSTLTIQRTQQEDSAVYLCASSPGRVQETQYFGPGTRLLVL.

This chain connects TRBV12-2 to TRBJ2-4. TRBV12-2 is recorded as a pseudogene. CDR3 length equals 16 residues. The CDR3 here is CASRLAGRGAKNIQYF. For the CDR3, the DNA is TGTGCAAGTCGCTTAGCGGGACGTGGAGCCAAAAACATTCAGTACTTC.

The genes are TRBV28 and TRBJ2-7, with 10 nucleotides matching TRBD1. From germline, CDR1 is MDHEN and CDR2 SYDVKM. Unmatched junction bases numbered 4, after V lost 2 bases and J lost 0 bases. CDR3 length: 16 residues. Here the CDR3 DNA reads TGTGCCAGCAGTTTACTGCGGGACAGGGGCTCCTACGAGCAGTACTTC. It codes for CASSLLRDRGSYEQYF.

This clone was observed once. The chain is built from TRBV19 and TRBJ2-7; D not certain. This CDR3 is 15 amino acids long. Trimming took 7 bases from V and 0 from J, leaving 16 bases between them. Germline V lookup: CDR1 LNHDA, CDR2 SQIVND (reference sequence). This CDR3 reads CASTRSGSLSYEQYF. The CDR3 DNA sequence: TGTGCCAGTACCAGATCGGGCAGCCTCTCCTACGAGCAGTACTTC. The full variable domain, completed using reference TRBV19 and TRBJ2-7, is DGGITQSPKYLFRKEGQNVTLSCEQNLNHDAMYWYRQDPGQGLRLIYYSQIVNDFQKGDIAEGYSVSREKKESFPLTVTSAQKNPTAFYLCASTRSGSLSYEQYFGPGTRLTVT.

This sequence joins TRBV11-2 and TRBJ1-1, with a possible D match to TRBD1 (6 bases). V was pared by 4 bases and J by 0 bases, with 24 bases between. The CDR3 has 19 amino acids. The V gene's germline CDR1 is SGHAT and CDR2 FQNNGV. The CDR3 nucleotides are TGTGCCAGCAGCTCCACCGGTGTAGAGCGGGGGCGGATGAACACTGAAGCTTTCTTT. It translates to CASSSTGVERGRMNTEAFF.

This chain links TRBV19 with TRBJ2-3, with TRBD2 matching over 12 bases. J gave up 5 bases and V 5 bases, and 2 bases lay outside the gene matches. The V gene's germline CDR1 is LNHDA and CDR2 SQIVND (reference sequence). The CDR3 has 14 amino acids. This CDR3 reads CASSLLAGGDTQYF. The CDR3 bases are TGTGCCAGTAGTCTACTAGCGGGAGGAGATACGCAGTATTTT. Looking up the rest from reference TRBV19 and TRBJ2-3 gives the full variable domain: DGGITQSPKYLFRKEGQNVTLSCEQNLNHDAMYWYRQDPGQGLRLIYYSQIVNDFQKGDIAEGYSVSREKKESFPLTVTSAQKNPTAFYLCASSLLAGGDTQYFGPGTRLTVL.

The chain couples TRBV30 to TRBJ1-1; D is perhaps TRBD1 (6 bases). V lost 2 bases and J lost 7, with 14 bases in between. The CDR3 has 13 amino acids. CDR1 and CDR2 (germline): GTSNPN, SVGIG (reference sequence). CDR3 amino acids: CAWSPDRLGEAFF. CDR3 DNA sequence: TGTGCCTGGAGTCCAGACAGGTTGGGTGAAGCTTTCTTT.

This rearrangement joins TRBV5-1 to TRBJ2-1; 9 bases match TRBD2. The CDR3 is 16 amino acids. The germline V gene encodes CDR1 SGHRS and CDR2 YFSETQ. Trimming cost V 0 bases and J 5 bases; bases outside gene matches: 6. In DNA, the CDR3 is TGCGCCAGCAGCTTGGTTGCTAGCGGGACCCACAATGAGCAGTTCTTC. This sequence encodes CASSLVASGTHNEQFF.

V gene TRBV9 combines with J gene TRBJ2-2; TRBD2 is a possible D gene (6 bases). This CDR3 has 16 residues. Germline CDR1 is SGDLS and CDR2 is YYNGEE. V lost 0 bases and J 4 bases, leaving 13 bases between the germline ends. The CDR3: CASSVGAWGVTGELFF. The CDR3 DNA is TGTGCCAGCAGCGTAGGAGCGTGGGGGGTCACCGGGGAGCTGTTTTTT.

The chain couples TRBV5-1 to TRBJ2-7; D is possibly TRBD1 (6 bases). The V gene's germline CDR1 is SGHRS and CDR2 YFSETQ. Trimming shortened V by 4 bases and J by 3 bases, and 17 bases separated the two germline ends. The CDR3 runs 15 residues. The CDR3, as DNA: TGCGCCAGCAGCCCGACAGGTAACAAGAACTACGAGCAGTACTTC. Protein sequence: CASSPTGNKNYEQYF.

A few counts support this clone. The rearrangement joins TRBV4-2 to TRBJ1-5; D unresolved. The CDR3 is 14 amino acids. The ends were cut back, 0 bases at V and 6 bases at J, with 9 bases in the middle. Germline V gene lookup returns CDR1 LGHNA and CDR2 YNFKEQ. CDR3 amino acids: CASSQDLGFQPQHF. The CDR3 DNA is TGTGCCAGCAGCCAAGATCTGGGGTTTCAGCCCCAGCATTTT.

Of note for this clone: One junction end does not reproduce the germline sequence, and a read error may be involved. V is TRBV19 and J is TRBJ2-7; D is tentatively TRBD1 or TRBD2 (5 bases each). Germline values: CDR1 LNHDA, CDR2 SQIVND (reference sequence). The CDR3 length is 14 residues. The CDR3: CASSETGTSYEQYF. The DNA of the CDR3 is TGTGCCAGTAGTGAAACCGGGACCTCCTATGAGCAGTACTTC.

This chain joins TRBV27 and TRBJ2-2; 7 nucleotides agree with TRBD1. With 4 bases clipped from V and 5 bases from J, the junction kept 7 bases outside the gene matches. Germline V gene lookup returns CDR1 MNHEY and CDR2 SMNVEV (reference sequence). The CDR3 contains 15 residues. In DNA form, the CDR3 reads TGTGCCAGCAGTTCCCCCGCCAGGGGGACCGGGGAGCTGTTTTTT. It specifies CASSSPARGTGELFF.

Notes on this clone: Other nucleotide sequences in the sample specify the same CDR3. CDR3 sequence reads: CASSIARANTEAFF. CDR3 DNA sequence: TGTGCCAGTAGTATCGCCAGAGCGAACACTGAAGCTTTCTTT. J is TRBJ1-1 and V is TRBV19; no clear D. The V and J ends lost 3 bases and 1 base respectively, with 9 bases between them. Per germline, CDR1 LNHDA and CDR2 SQIVND (reference sequence). The CDR3 is 14 amino acids.

The rearrangement uses TRBV7-2 and TRBJ2-7, with TRBD2 matching 9 bases. V lost 5 bases and J lost 8; bases outside the gene matches: 16. The CDR3 runs 16 residues. Germline V gene lookup returns CDR1 SGHTA and CDR2 FQGNSA. The CDR3 DNA sequence: TGTGCCAGCAGCCCGGGCGGGCTAGCGGGACTAAGTCAGCAGTACTTC. It translates to CASSPGGLAGLSQQYF. Together with reference TRBV7-2 and TRBJ2-7, the CDR3 gives the full variable domain: GAGVSQSPSNKVTEKGKDVELRCDPISGHTALYWYRQSLGQGLEFLIYFQGNSAPDKSGLPSDRFSAERTGGSVSTLTIQRTQQEDSAVYLCASSPGGLAGLSQQYFGPGTRLTVT.

The CDR3 is CASSLRSPRQNYGYTF. The CDR3 DNA reads TGTGCCAGCAGCTTAAGGAGCCCCAGACAGAACTATGGCTACACCTTC. The J gene is TRBJ1-2, the V gene TRBV7-9; weak D call: TRBD1 (5 bases). V dropped 2 bases and J dropped 2 bases, with 15 bases sitting between them. CDR1 SEHNR and CDR2 FQNEAQ come from the germline V gene (reference sequence). The CDR3 covers 16 residues.

About this clone: The junction does not match germline at one end; this may be a read error. J is TRBJ2-6 and V is TRBV30; D is perhaps TRBD2 (5 bases). In germline, CDR1 is GTSNPN, CDR2 SVGIG (reference sequence). The CDR3 extends over 14 amino acids. Here the CDR3 reads CARSRGGGANVLTF. Here the CDR3 DNA reads TGTGCCCGGAGCCGTGGAGGCGGGGCCAACGTCCTGACTTTC.

This chain uses TRBV6-1 with TRBJ2-7; 7 positions match TRBD1. V was clipped by 10 bases and J by 2 bases; unmatched bases: 5. The CDR3 contains 12 residues. Looked up from germline, CDR1 is MNHNS and CDR2 is SASEGT. CDR3 DNA sequence: TGTGCCACCGACAGGGTAACCTACGAGCAGTACTTC. Amino acid sequence: CATDRVTYEQYF.

A word on this clone: Other DNA sequences in the sample encode the same CDR3. This rearrangement joins TRBV5-1 to TRBJ1-5, with D uncertain. The V gene's germline CDR1 is SGHRS and CDR2 YFSETQ. Trimming left V 4 bases short and J 1 base short, with 12 bases between. The CDR3 consists of 15 residues. DNA for the CDR3: TGCGCCAGCAGCCCGGGTCTGGTAAGCAATCAGCCCCAGCATTTT. As protein: CASSPGLVSNQPQHF.

This sequence joins TRBV4-1 and TRBJ2-2; 8 positions match TRBD1. The V gene's germline CDR1 is MGHRA and CDR2 YSYEKL. The V gene end was trimmed by 6 bases and the J gene end by 6 bases; junction bases not matched to a gene: 3. The CDR3 is made up of 13 amino acids. CDR3 loop: CASRQQGAGELFF. DNA for the CDR3: TGCGCCAGCAGACAACAGGGGGCCGGGGAGCTGTTTTTT.